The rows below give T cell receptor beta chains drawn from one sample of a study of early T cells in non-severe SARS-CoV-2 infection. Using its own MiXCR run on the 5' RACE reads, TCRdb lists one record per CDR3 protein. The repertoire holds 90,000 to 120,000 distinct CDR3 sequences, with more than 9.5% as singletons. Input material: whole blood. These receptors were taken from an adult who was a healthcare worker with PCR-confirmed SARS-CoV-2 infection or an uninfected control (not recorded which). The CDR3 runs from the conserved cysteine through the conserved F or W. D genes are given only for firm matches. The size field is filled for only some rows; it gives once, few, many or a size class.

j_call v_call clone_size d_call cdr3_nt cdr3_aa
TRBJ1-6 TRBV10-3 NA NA TGTGCCATCAGTGAAACGGGGAATAATTCACCCCTCCACTTT CAISETGNNSPLHF
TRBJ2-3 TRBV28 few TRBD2 TGTGCCAGCAGCTATGGAGCGGGAGTGAACACAGATACGCAGTATTTT CASSYGAGVNTDTQYF
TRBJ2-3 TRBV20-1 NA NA TGCAGTGCTAGAGTCGGCAGGGCGGTAGATACGCAGTATTTT CSARVGRAVDTQYF
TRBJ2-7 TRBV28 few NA TGTGCCAGCAGTTTCGAAGGAGCCTACGAGCAGTACTTC CASSFEGAYEQYF
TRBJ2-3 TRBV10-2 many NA TGCGCCAGCAGTGACCTAAGGATGGCGGCAGGGGCTCATAACCCAAGCACAGATACGCAGTATTTT CASSDLRMAAGAHNPSTDTQYF
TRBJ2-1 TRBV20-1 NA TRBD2 TGCAGTGCTAGAGTGCTAGCGGGAGGGTTTGAGCAGTTCTTC CSARVLAGGFEQFF
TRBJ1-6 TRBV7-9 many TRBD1 TGTGCCAGCAGCTCACCGACAGGGGAGAATAATTCACCCCTCCACTTT CASSSPTGENNSPLHF
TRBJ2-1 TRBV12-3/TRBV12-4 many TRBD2 TGTGCCAGCAGCGCCGGGACTAGCGGGCCGAGCTCCTACAATGAGCAGTTCTTC CASSAGTSGPSSYNEQFF
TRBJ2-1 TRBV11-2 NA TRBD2 TGTGCCAGCAGCTTATTACGGACTAGCGGGAGCGGGAATGAGCAGTTCTTC CASSLLRTSGSGNEQFF
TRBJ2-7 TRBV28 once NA TGTGCCAGCATGGACGCTATTCGCCCCTACGAGCAGTACTTC CASMDAIRPYEQYF
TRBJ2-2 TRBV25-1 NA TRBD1 TGTGCCAGCAAACCCTCCACAGGGGTAACCGGGGAGCTGTTTTTT CASKPSTGVTGELFF
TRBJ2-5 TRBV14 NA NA TGTGCCAGCAGTCGGGCCATCCAAGAGACCCAGTACTTC CASSRAIQETQYF
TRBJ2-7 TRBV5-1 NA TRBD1 TGCGCCAGCAGCTTGGACAGGGGATCCTACGAGCAGTACTTC CASSLDRGSYEQYF
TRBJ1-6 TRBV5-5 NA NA TGTGCCAGCAGCGACGACTATTCACCCCCCCACTTT CASSDDYSPPHF
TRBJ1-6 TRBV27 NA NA TGTGCCAGCAGTTTAGGACCCCGCACACCCCTCCACTTT CASSLGPRTPLHF
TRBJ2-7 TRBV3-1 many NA TGTGCCAGCAGCCAAGAACACGAGCAGTACTTC CASSQEHEQYF
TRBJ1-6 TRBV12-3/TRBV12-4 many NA TGTGCCAGCAGTTTAACCAGGGGTGGTAATTCACCCCTCCACTTT CASSLTRGGNSPLHF
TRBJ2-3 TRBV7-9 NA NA TGTGCCAGCAGCGTAGTCCCTACAGATACGCAGTATTTT CASSVVPTDTQYF
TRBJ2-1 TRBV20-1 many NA TGCAGTGCAACAGGGACAGGTCTAGCGGAGTTCTTC CSATGTGLAEFF
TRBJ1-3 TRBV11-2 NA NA TGTGCCAGCAGCTTAGCAGCCGGCTCTGGAAACACCATATATTTT CASSLAAGSGNTIYF
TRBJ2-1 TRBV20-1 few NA TGCAGTGCCCACGAGGGCAGCTCCTACAATGAGCAGTTCTTC CSAHEGSSYNEQFF
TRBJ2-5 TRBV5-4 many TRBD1 TGTGCCAGCAGCTTTCGCCCGGACAGGGGAGAGACCCAGTACTTC CASSFRPDRGETQYF
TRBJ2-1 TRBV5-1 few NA TGCGCCAGCAGCTTGCAGGGGCCCTACAATGAGCAGTTCTTC CASSLQGPYNEQFF
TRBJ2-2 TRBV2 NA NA TGTGCCAGCAGTGTGAGGGGGGCGAACACCGGGGAGCTGTTTTTT CASSVRGANTGELFF
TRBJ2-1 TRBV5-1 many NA TGCGCCAGCAGCTGGGAGGTTTACAATGAGCAGTTCTTC CASSWEVYNEQFF
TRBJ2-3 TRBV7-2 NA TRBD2 TGTGCCAGCAGCTTAATCCCCTTAGCGGGAGAAGATACGCAGTATTTT CASSLIPLAGEDTQYF
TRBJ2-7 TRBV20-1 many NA TGCAGTGCCAACAGGGTCTACGAGCAGTACTTC CSANRVYEQYF
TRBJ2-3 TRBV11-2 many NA TGTGCCAGCACCCCGGACTCCCTCACAGATACGCAGTATTTT CASTPDSLTDTQYF
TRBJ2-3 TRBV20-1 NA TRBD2 TGCAGTGCTAGAGAGCACCCGGGACTAGTTTTAGATACGCAGTATTTT CSAREHPGLVLDTQYF
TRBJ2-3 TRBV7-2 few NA TGTGCCAGCAGCTTATGGGGTGTGGGGTCAGATACGCAGTATTTT CASSLWGVGSDTQYF
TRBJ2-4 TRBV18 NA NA TGTGCCAGCTCACCACCGGCTAGTAGGGACATTCAGTACTTC CASSPPASRDIQYF
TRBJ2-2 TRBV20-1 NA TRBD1 TGCAGTGCCAGAAACGAGCTGACAGGGGAGAGCACCGGGGAGCTGTTTTTT CSARNELTGESTGELFF
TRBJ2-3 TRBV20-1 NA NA TGCAGTGCTAGTTCCGTTTCTGGCACAGGAGACACAGATACGCAGTATTTT CSASSVSGTGDTDTQYF
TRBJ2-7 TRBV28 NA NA TGTGCCAGCAGATACTCAGGGGCCCCTATATTCTTC CASRYSGAPIFF
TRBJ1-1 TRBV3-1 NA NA TGTGCCAGCAGCCGAATCGAAGGGGACACTGAAGCTTTCTTT CASSRIEGDTEAFF
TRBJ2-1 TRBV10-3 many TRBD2 TGTGCCATCAGTGGGACTAGCGGCAATGAGCAGTTCTTC CAISGTSGNEQFF
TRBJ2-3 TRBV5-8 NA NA TGTGCCAGCAGCTGGGACACTCGAACAGATACGCAGTATTTT CASSWDTRTDTQYF
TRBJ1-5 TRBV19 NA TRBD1 TGTGCCAGTAAAACAGGGGGGCAGCCCCAGCATTTT CASKTGGQPQHF
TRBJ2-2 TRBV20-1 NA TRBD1 TGCAGTCAAGTGGTCCGGACAGGGAACACCGGGGAGCTGTTTTTT CSQVVRTGNTGELFF
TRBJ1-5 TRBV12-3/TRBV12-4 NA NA TGTGCCAGCGGAGCCGGGCCCCCCTCGGAGCCCCAGCATTTT CASGAGPPSEPQHF
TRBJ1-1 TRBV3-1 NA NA TGTGCCAGCAGAACAGTCAACACTGAAGCTTTCTTT CASRTVNTEAFF
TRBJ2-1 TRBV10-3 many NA TGTGCCATCAGTCATACCCTGAGCTCCTACAATGAGCAGTTCTTC CAISHTLSSYNEQFF
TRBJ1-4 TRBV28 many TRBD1 TGTGCCAGCCGGGACAGAGCGAATGAAAAACTGTTTTTT CASRDRANEKLFF
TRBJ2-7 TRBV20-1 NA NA TGCAGTGCTAGAGGTCGCGGCGGGGCCAGCCCCCAGTACTTC CSARGRGGASPQYF
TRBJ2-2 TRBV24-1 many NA TGTGCCACCAGTGATCCAGCAAGGTTAGCCGGGGAGCTGTTTTTT CATSDPARLAGELFF